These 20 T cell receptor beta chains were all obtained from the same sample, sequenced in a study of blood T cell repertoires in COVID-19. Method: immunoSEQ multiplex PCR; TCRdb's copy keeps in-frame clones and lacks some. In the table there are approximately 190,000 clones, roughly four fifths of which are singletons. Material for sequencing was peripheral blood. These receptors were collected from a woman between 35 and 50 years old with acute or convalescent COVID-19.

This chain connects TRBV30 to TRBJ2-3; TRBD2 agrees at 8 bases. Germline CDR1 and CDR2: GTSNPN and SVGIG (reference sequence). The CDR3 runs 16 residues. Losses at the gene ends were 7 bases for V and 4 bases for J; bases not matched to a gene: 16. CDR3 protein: CALTIGAGGMADTQYF. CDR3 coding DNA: TGTGCCTTAACGATCGGGGCGGGAGGTATGGCAGATACGCAGTATTTT.

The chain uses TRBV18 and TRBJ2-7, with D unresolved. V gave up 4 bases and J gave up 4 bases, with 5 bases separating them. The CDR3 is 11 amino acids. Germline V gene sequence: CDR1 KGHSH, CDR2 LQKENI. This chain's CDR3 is CASSREYEQYF. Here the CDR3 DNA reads TGTGCCAGCTCACGAGAATACGAGCAGTACTTC.

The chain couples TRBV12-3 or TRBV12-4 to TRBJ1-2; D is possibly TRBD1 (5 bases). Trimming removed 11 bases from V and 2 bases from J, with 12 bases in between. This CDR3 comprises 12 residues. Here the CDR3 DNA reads TGTGCCCAATGGGGCACAAACTATGGCTACACCTTC. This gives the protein CAQWGTNYGYTF.

The CDR3 sequence: CASTRVAGAKDTQYF. In DNA, the CDR3 is TGTGCCAGCACCCGAGTGGCGGGAGCAAAAGATACGCAGTATTTT. V and J are TRBV2 and TRBJ2-3; TRBD2 aligns across 7 bases. Germline V CDR1 and CDR2: SNHLY, FYNNEI. This CDR3 comprises 15 residues. Trimming took 7 bases from V and 5 from J; bases not matched to a gene: 12.

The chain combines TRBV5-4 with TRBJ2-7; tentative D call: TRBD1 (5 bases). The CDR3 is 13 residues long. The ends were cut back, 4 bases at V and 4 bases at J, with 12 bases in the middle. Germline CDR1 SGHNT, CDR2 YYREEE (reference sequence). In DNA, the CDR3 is TGTGCCAGCAGCATAGGGGAAAGGTACGAGCAGTACTTC. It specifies CASSIGERYEQYF.

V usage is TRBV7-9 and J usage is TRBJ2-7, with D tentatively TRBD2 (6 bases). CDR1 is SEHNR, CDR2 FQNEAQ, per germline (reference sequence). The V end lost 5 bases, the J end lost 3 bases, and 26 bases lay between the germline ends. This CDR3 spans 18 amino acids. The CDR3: CASSGRSGGQLPNYEQYF. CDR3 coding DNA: TGTGCCAGCAGCGGGAGGTCCGGAGGTCAACTCCCAAACTACGAGCAGTACTTC.

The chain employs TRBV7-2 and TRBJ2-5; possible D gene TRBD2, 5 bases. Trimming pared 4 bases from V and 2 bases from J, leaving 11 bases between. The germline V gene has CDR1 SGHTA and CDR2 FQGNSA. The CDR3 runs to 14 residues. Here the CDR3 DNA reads TGTGCCAGCAGCTACGCGGGCCGGCAAGAGACCCAGTACTTC. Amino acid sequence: CASSYAGRQETQYF.

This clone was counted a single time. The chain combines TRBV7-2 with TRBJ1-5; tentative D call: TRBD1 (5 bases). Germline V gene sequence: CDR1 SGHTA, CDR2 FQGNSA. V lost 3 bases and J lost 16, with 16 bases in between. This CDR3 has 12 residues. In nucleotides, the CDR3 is TGTGCCAGCAGCTTGGGAACAGGCCCCCGACATTTT. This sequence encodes CASSLGTGPRHF.

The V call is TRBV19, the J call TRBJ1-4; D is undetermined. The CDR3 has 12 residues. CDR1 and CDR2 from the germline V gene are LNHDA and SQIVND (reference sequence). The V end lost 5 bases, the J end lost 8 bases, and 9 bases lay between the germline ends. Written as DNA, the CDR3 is TGTGCCAGTAGTCCCCGCGGAGAAAAACTGTTTTTT. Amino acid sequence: CASSPRGEKLFF.

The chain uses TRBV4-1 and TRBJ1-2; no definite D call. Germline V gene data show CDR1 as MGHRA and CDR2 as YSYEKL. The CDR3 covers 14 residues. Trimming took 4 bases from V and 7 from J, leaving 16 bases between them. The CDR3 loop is CASSLRSDLGGYTF. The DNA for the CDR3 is TGCGCCAGCAGCCTTCGTTCCGACCTAGGTGGCTACACCTTC.

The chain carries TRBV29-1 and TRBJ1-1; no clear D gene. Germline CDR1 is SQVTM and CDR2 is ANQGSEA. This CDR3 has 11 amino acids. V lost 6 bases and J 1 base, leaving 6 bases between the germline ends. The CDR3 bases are TGCAGCGTAGAGGGGAACACTGAAGCTTTCTTT. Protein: CSVEGNTEAFF.

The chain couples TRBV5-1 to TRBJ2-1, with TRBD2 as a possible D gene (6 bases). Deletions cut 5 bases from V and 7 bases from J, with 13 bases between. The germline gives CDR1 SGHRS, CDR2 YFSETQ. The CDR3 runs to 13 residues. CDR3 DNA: TGCGCCAGCAGGGAGGGTACGGATAATGAGCAGTTCTTC. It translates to CASREGTDNEQFF.

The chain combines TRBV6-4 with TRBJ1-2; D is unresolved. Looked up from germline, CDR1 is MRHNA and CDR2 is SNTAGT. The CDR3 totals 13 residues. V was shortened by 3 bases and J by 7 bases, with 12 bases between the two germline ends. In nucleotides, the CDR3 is TGTGCCAGCAGTGAGCGAGGGTCGGGTGGCTACACCTTC. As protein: CASSERGSGGYTF.

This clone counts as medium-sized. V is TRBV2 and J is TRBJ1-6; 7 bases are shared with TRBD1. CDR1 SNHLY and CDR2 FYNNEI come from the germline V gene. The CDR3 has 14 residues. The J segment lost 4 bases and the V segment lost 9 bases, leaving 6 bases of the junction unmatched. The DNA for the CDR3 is TGTGCCAGAACCGGGACAGCGTATAATTCACCCCTCCACTTT. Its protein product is CARTGTAYNSPLHF.

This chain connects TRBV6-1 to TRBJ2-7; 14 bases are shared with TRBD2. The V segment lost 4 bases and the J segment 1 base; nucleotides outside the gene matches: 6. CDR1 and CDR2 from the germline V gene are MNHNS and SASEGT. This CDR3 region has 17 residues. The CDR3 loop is CASSGTSGRRRSYEQYF. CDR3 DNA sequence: TGTGCCAGCAGTGGGACTAGCGGGAGGAGACGGTCCTACGAGCAGTACTTC.

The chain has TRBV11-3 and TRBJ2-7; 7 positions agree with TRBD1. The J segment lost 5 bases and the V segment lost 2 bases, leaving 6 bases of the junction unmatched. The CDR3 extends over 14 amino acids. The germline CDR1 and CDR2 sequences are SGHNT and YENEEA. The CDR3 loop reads CASSLQTGSHEQYF. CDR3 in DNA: TGTGCCAGCAGCTTACAGACAGGGTCCCACGAGCAGTACTTC.

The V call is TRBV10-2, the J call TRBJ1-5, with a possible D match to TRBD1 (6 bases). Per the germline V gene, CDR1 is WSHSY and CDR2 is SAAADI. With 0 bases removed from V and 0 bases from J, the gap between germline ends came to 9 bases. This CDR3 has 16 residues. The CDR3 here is CASSESRGFSNQPQHF. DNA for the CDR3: TGCGCCAGCAGTGAGTCGAGGGGGTTTAGCAATCAGCCCCAGCATTTT.

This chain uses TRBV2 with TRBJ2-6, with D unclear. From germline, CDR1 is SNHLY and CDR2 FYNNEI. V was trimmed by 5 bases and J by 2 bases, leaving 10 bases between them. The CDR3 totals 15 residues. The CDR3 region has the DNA TGTGCCAGCAGTAATCCTTCGGCTGGGGCCAACGTCCTGACTTTC. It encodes CASSNPSAGANVLTF.

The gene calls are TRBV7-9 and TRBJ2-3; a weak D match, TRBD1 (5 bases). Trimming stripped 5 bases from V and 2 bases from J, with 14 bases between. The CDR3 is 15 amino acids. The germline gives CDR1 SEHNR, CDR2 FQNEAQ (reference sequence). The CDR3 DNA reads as TGTGCCAGCAGCGACCCCCAGGGCACCACAGATACGCAGTATTTT. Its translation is CASSDPQGTTDTQYF.

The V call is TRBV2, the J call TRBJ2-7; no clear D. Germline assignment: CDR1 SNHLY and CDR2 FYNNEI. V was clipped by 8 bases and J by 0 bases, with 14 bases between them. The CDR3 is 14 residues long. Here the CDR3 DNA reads TGTGCCAGCCTGGGCCGGCAGAGCTCCTACGAGCAGTACTTC. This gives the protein CASLGRQSSYEQYF.